This T cell receptor (beta chain) was obtained from a study of cytomegalovirus exposure and HLA in healthy donors (dated 2017 in TCRdb). Regarding the research as a whole: A later analysis indicated that the 95 to 150 validation repertoires were generated on the platform also employed for the 720 or so repertoires of the first cohort. To predict cytomegalovirus infection status, the study brought together high-throughput TCR immunosequencing, statistical association of individual TCRs with disease status, and machine learning. Along with the approximately 700-subject first cohort, a separate validation cohort of some 130 different subjects was used. The study aimed to test whether cataloging public T cell receptors could reveal signatures of past pathogen exposure. Broader findings and caveats from the paper: In a later analysis, TCRs clustered in the first cohort were found to also tend to co-occur in the approximately 120 validation repertoires, with approximately 95% of cluster scores above 0. According to the authors, the approach could potentially be generalized to other disease states and immunological phenotypes. All 110 or so repertoires were used to score co-occurrence in the validation cohort in a later analysis, because that analysis had no HLA typing for the cohort. Most TCR sequences were seen in very few donors, while some public TCRs were found in many individuals. Cytomegalovirus status was reported to be diagnosed by the classifier with high specificity and sensitivity in both the original and validation cohorts. The study gave a list of under 200 TCR beta chains associated with cytomegalovirus. A few of the identified cytomegalovirus-associated TCR beta chains were confirmed in vitro to be specific for cytomegalovirus antigens.

This clone was picked up a small number of times. Its binding antigen is unknown. Nothing much larger sits one base from this clone, and base qualities are not available. The method was the immunoSEQ multiplex PCR assay. Regarding the original processing steps: A statistical classification framework was built to diagnose cytomegalovirus status from the catalog of TCR beta chain sequences. TCRdb limited this immuneACCESS table to in-frame rearrangements with V and J called. A share of clones is missing; checked studies link under half to unresolved V genes, and the rest is unexplained. V and J calls and clone size are given by that table; D and trimming were obtained from the DNA. The sample includes about 120,000 clones, with roughly 90% observed a single time. Over 6% of the sample belongs to the ten largest clones. Including cysteine and phenylalanine, the CDR3 has 15 amino acids. Only CDR3 DNA is held: 45 bases, read in frame from base 1. From V the trimming removes 0 bases and from J it removes 3 bases, while the gene matches leave 5 bases of the junction unaccounted for. The germline V gene encodes CDR1 SGHDT and CDR2 YYEEEE.

Separate from the roughly 650-subject first cohort, the validation cohort of 95 to 150 subjects was the group to which the donors belonged. This sequence originates from a woman aged 18-35 years in good health and CMV-seropositive. Sample: PBMCs. Recombination joined TRBV5-6 with TRBJ2-7, and 8 junction bases match TRBD2. CDR3 region: CASSLGSGSFYEQYF. The DNA sequence reads TGTGCCAGCAGCTTGGGCAGCGGGAGTTTCTACGAGCAGTACTTC. Here the CDR3 is joined to the reference TRBV5-6 and TRBJ2-7 genes, and the full variable domain is: DAGVTQSPTHLIKTRGQQVTLRCSPKSGHDTVSWYQQALGQGPQFIFQYYEEEERQRGNFPDRFSGHQFPNYSSELNVNALLLGDSALYLCASSLGSGSFYEQYFGPGTRLTVT.